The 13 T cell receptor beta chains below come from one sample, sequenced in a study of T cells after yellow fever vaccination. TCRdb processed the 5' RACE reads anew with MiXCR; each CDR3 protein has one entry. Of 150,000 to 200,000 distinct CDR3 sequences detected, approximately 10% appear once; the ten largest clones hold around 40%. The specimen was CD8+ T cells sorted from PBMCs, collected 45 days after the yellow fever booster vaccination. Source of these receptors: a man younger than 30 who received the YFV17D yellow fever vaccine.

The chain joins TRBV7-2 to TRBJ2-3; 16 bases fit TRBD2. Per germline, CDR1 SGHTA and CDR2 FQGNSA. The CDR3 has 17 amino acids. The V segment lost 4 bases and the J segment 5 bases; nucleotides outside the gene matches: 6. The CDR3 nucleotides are TGTGCCAGCAGCTGGGGACTAGCGGGGGGGCTGGGAGATACGCAGTATTTT. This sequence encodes CASSWGLAGGLGDTQYF.

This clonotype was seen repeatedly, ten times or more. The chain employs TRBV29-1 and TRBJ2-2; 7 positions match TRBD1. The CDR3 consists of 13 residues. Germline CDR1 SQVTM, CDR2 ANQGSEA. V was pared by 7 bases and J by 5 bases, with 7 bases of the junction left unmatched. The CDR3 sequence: CSGRDSLTGELFF. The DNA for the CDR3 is TGCAGCGGCCGGGACAGCTTGACCGGGGAGCTGTTTTTT.

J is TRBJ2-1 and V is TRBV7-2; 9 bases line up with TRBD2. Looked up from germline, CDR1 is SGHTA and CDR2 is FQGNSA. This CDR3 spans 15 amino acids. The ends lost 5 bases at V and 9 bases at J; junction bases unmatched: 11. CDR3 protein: CASSPDGGTSLEQFF. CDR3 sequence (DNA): TGTGCCAGCAGCCCAGACGGCGGGACTAGCCTTGAGCAGTTCTTC.

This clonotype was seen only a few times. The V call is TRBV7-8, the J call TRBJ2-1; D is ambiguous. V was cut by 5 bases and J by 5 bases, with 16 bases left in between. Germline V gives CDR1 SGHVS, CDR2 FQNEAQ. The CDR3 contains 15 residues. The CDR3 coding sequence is TGTGCCAGCAGCCGTCCACCGATGCTTAACAATGAGCAGTTCTTC. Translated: CASSRPPMLNNEQFF.

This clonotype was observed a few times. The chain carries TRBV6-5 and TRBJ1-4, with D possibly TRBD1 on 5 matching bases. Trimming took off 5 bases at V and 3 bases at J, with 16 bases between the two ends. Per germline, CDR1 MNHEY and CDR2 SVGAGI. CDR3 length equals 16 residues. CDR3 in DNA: TGTGCCAGCAGTCCGCAGGGAGGGAAGGCTAATGAAAAACTGTTTTTT. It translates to CASSPQGGKANEKLFF.

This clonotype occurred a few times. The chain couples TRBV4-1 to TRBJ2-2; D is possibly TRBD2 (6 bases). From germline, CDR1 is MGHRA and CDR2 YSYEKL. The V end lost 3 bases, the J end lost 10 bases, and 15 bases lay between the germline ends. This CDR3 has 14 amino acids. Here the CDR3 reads CASSHGGRPAELFF. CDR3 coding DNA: TGCGCCAGCAGCCACGGGGGACGACCTGCGGAGCTGTTTTTT.

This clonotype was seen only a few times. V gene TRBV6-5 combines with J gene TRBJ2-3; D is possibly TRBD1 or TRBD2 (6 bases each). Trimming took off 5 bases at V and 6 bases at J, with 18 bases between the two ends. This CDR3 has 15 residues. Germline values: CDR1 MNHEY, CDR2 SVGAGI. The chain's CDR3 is CASSRLGGASDTQYF. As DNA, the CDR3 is TGTGCCAGCAGTAGACTGGGGGGCGCGAGCGATACGCAGTATTTT.

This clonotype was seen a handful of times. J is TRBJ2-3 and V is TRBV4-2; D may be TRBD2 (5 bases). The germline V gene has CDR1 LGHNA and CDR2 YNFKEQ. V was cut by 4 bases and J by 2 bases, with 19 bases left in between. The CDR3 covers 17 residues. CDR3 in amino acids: CASSPSVAEEPTDTQYF. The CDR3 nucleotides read TGTGCCAGCAGCCCAAGTGTCGCGGAGGAACCCACAGATACGCAGTATTTT.

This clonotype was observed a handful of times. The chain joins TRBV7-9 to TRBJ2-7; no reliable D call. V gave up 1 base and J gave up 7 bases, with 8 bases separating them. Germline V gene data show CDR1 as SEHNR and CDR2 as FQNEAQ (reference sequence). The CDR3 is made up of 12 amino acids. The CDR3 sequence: CASSLGHQEQYF. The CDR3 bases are TGTGCCAGCAGCTTAGGTCATCAGGAGCAGTACTTC.

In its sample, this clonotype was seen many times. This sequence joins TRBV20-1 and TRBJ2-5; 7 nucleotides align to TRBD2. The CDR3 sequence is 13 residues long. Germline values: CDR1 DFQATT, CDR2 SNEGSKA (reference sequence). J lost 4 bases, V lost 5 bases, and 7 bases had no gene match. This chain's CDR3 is CSAPRGDPETQYF. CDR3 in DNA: TGCAGTGCTCCCCGGGGGGATCCAGAGACCCAGTACTTC.

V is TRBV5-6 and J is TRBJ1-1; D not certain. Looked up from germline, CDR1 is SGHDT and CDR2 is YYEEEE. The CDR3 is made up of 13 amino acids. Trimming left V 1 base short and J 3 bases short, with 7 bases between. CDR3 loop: CASSLISDTEAFF. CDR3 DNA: TGTGCCAGCAGCTTGATCTCGGACACTGAAGCTTTCTTT.

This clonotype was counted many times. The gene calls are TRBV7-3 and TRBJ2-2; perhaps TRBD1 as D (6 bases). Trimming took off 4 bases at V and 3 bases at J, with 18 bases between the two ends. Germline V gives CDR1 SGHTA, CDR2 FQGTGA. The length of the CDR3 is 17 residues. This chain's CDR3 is CASSSHTPRGDTGELFF. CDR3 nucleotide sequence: TGTGCCAGCAGCTCGCACACCCCCAGGGGAGACACCGGGGAGCTGTTTTTT.

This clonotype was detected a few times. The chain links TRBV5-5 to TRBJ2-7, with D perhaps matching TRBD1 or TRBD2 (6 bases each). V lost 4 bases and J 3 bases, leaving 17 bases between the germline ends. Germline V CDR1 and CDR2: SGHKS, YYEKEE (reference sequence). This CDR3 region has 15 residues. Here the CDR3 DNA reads TGTGCCAGCAGCCACGAACCGGGGGCCGTCTACGAGCAGTACTTC. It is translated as CASSHEPGAVYEQYF.